The 14 T cell receptor beta chains listed next were all sequenced from one sample in a study of cytomegalovirus exposure and HLA in healthy donors. Researchers ran the PCR with 60 Vbeta and 13 Jbeta primers. TCRdb's table, derived via immunoSEQ multiplex PCR, lists solely in-frame clones and lacks some. The table has 170,000 or so clones, approximately 80% seen once; the top ten hold roughly 1.7%. Sequenced material: PBMCs. The receptors stem from a woman aged 25 to 39 in good health and CMV-seronegative.

There are a few counts of this clone. This chain joins TRBV4-2 and TRBJ2-2, with 7 bases fitting TRBD1. The germline gives CDR1 LGHNA, CDR2 YNFKEQ. This CDR3 spans 16 amino acids. Trimming removed 2 bases from V and 1 base from J; junction bases left unmatched: 4. This CDR3 is CASSQKAGGNTGELFF. For the CDR3, the DNA is TGTGCCAGCAGCCAAAAAGCAGGGGGGAACACCGGGGAGCTGTTTTTT.

As for this clone: The junction departs from germline at one end; a sequencing error may be responsible. The chain joins TRBV7-9 to TRBJ2-3; a weak D match, TRBD2 (5 bases). This CDR3 spans 14 amino acids. The V gene's germline CDR1 is SEHNR and CDR2 FQNEAQ (reference sequence). The CDR3 sequence is CAALRAGETDTQYF. DNA of the CDR3: TGCGCCGCCCTTCGGGCGGGTGAGACAGATACGCAGTATTTT.

The CDR3: CASSEDDTTYEQYF. In DNA, the CDR3 is TGTGCCAGCAGCGAAGACGACACCACCTACGAGCAGTACTTC. The rearrangement joins TRBV5-4 to TRBJ2-7; D uncertain. The germline CDR1 and CDR2 sequences are SGHNT and YYREEE (reference sequence). Trimming stripped 4 bases from V and 2 bases from J, with 13 bases between. This CDR3 is built from 14 residues.

CDR3 bases: TGTGCCAGCAGTTCCCTCAGGGGGGAGACTCCGTTCTTC. Residues: CASSSLRGETPFF. The V gene is TRBV28, the J gene TRBJ2-1; D possibly corresponds to TRBD1 (7 bases). V lost 4 bases, J lost 15 bases, and 19 bases lay in between. CDR3 size: 13 residues. Germline V gene lookup returns CDR1 MDHEN and CDR2 SYDVKM.

The rearrangement joins TRBV19 to TRBJ1-2, with 8 bases identical to TRBD1. The CDR3 extends over 14 amino acids. V dropped 8 bases and J dropped 4; count of bases not matched to a gene: 9. Germline V gives CDR1 LNHDA, CDR2 SQIVND (reference sequence). The CDR3 loop is CASSDRGRLYGYTF. DNA for the CDR3: TGTGCCAGTTCCGACAGGGGTCGACTCTATGGCTACACCTTC.

The CDR3 DNA reads as TGTGCCAGCAGCGGGGACAAGGGCGACAATGAGCAGTTCTTC. As protein: CASSGDKGDNEQFF. The chain couples TRBV11-3 to TRBJ2-1, with TRBD1 as a possible D gene (6 bases). V lost 5 bases and J lost 5, with 13 bases in between. There are 14 residues in the CDR3. From germline, CDR1 is SGHNT and CDR2 YENEEA.

This clone was counted a few times. The rearrangement joins TRBV5-8 to TRBJ2-5, with 7 bases aligning to TRBD1. This CDR3 has 16 amino acids. CDR1 is SGHTS and CDR2 is YDEGEE in the germline V gene. Trimming at V came to 0 bases and at J to 2 bases, leaving 7 bases not matched to a gene. CDR3 sequence reads: CASSLEGTVIQETQYF. CDR3 nucleotide sequence: TGTGCCAGCAGCTTGGAGGGGACAGTGATACAAGAGACCCAGTACTTC.

The V call is TRBV5-1, the J call TRBJ1-4; the D is unclear. V was cut by 1 base and J by 3 bases, with 10 bases left in between. Germline assignment: CDR1 SGHRS and CDR2 YFSETQ. The CDR3 is 15 amino acids. The CDR3 region has the DNA TGCGCCAGCAGCTTGTCAGGCACGGCTAATGAAAAACTGTTTTTT. Protein sequence: CASSLSGTANEKLFF. Supplemented by reference TRBV5-1 and TRBJ1-4, the full variable domain reads KAGVTQTPRYLIKTRGQQVTLSCSPISGHRSVSWYQQTPGQGLQFLFEYFSETQRNKGNFPGRFSGRQFSNSRSEMNVSTLELGDSALYLCASSLSGTANEKLFFGSGTQLSVL.

V usage is TRBV27 and J usage is TRBJ1-2; tentatively, D is TRBD1 (5 bases). Germline assignment: CDR1 MNHEY and CDR2 SMNVEV (reference sequence). The CDR3 spans 15 residues. Trimming took off 0 bases at V and 4 bases at J, with 12 bases between the two ends. As DNA, the CDR3 is TGTGCCAGCAGTTTATCTAGGGCAGGGTTCTATGGCTACACCTTC. Protein sequence: CASSLSRAGFYGYTF.

The chain employs TRBV28 and TRBJ1-4, with D perhaps matching TRBD1 (6 bases). Trimming stripped 6 bases from V and 5 bases from J, with 16 bases between. The CDR3 is 15 amino acids. Germline lookup yields CDR1 MDHEN and CDR2 SYDVKM. CDR3 in amino acids: CASSASGTKNEKLFF. CDR3 nucleotides: TGTGCCAGCAGCGCATCCGGGACAAAGAATGAAAAACTGTTTTTT.

The rearrangement joins TRBV7-9 to TRBJ2-5; D unresolved. Trimming left V 3 bases short and J 0 bases short, with 11 bases between. The CDR3 contains 15 residues. Germline CDR1 SEHNR, CDR2 FQNEAQ (reference sequence). In DNA form, the CDR3 reads TGTGCCAGCAGCTTTAACCGGTCGTACCAAGAGACCCAGTACTTC. Encoded protein: CASSFNRSYQETQYF.

The gene calls are TRBV7-3 and TRBJ2-7; D perhaps matches TRBD2 (6 bases). Germline V lookup: CDR1 SGHTA, CDR2 FQGTGA. This CDR3 has 14 amino acids. V shed 5 bases and J shed 3 bases, with 14 bases lying between them. The CDR3 bases are TGTGCCAGCAGCCTCCTCGGTAGCGGCTACGAGCAGTACTTC. This sequence encodes CASSLLGSGYEQYF.

V usage is TRBV11-2 and J usage is TRBJ2-7; 9 positions match TRBD2. CDR3 length: 15 amino acids. The V and J ends lost 4 bases and 3 bases, in that order; junction bases with no gene match: 7. Germline assignment: CDR1 SGHAT and CDR2 FQNNGV. CDR3 sequence (DNA): TGTGCCAGCAGCTCTGGGGCTAGCGGGATCTACGAGCAGTACTTC. It codes for CASSSGASGIYEQYF.

This chain joins TRBV4-1 and TRBJ2-7; 13 nucleotides agree with TRBD2. V gave up 8 bases and J gave up 5 bases; unmatched junction bases: 18. This CDR3 has 18 amino acids. Germline values: CDR1 MGHRA, CDR2 YSYEKL. This CDR3 reads CASSRPGLAGSLAHEQYF. The CDR3 DNA reads TGCGCCAGCTCACGCCCGGGACTAGCGGGAAGTCTCGCCCACGAGCAGTACTTC.